This T cell receptor beta chain originates from a study of shared clonotypes between healthy human individuals. The protocol was immunoSEQ multiplex PCR, while the TCRdb copy is restricted to in-frame clones and leaves out a portion. The sample comprises 2.5 million or so clones, over 85% of which are singletons, and over 0.12% rests with the top ten. CDR1 SNHLY and CDR2 FYNNEI come from the germline V gene. The CDR3 is 16 residues long. With V trimmed by 8 bases and J by 0 bases, 9 bases remained unmatched. The specimen sequenced was naive CD4+ T cells sorted from blood. Stated subset: CD45RA+ positively selected. The chain joins TRBV2 to TRBJ2-1; 8 bases are shared with TRBD2. This clonotype was sampled from a man aged 18 to 29 in good health. The CDR3 DNA reads as TGTGCCAGCGTTTTCGGGAGGGTTCGCTCCTACAATGAGCAGTTCTTC. Residues: CASVFGRVRSYNEQFF.